This T cell receptor beta chain was documented in a study of identical twins. This CDR3 spans 18 amino acids. V lost 5 bases and J lost 9; bases outside the gene matches: 22. CDR1 is SGHNT, CDR2 YENEEA, per germline. This clonotype was counted many times. Through template switching, a universal primer site was introduced, and the cDNA contained unique molecular identifiers. TCRdb called the 5' RACE reads again in MiXCR, with one record for every CDR3 protein. The table shows approximately 260,000 distinct CDR3 sequences, with more than 12% occurring only once. The chain combines TRBV11-3 with TRBJ2-4; 7 bases fit TRBD2. Sequenced material: memory (CD45RO+) T cells sorted from blood. The receptor comes from a woman under 30 in good health. CDR3 sequence reads: CASSQIRGLKTSRGIQYF. The CDR3 DNA follows: TGTGCCAGCAGCCAAATACGGGGACTTAAGACTAGCCGGGGCATTCAGTACTTC.